This T cell receptor (beta chain) derives from a study of shared clonotypes between healthy human individuals. TCRdb's copy holds only in-frame clones and misses some; the assay was immunoSEQ multiplex PCR. The profile covers roughly 2.2 million clones, with over 85% appearing a single time and 0.39% taken by the ten largest. This CDR3 has 15 amino acids. V was clipped by 3 bases and J by 6 bases; unmatched bases: 6. The germline gives CDR1 SGHRS, CDR2 YFSETQ. This receptor was taken from a young man in good health. Some clones in this sample may be carry-over from other donors' samples. The chain combines TRBV5-1 with TRBJ2-7; 13 bases are shared with TRBD2. Sequenced material: naive CD4+ T cells from PBMCs. Subset noted: CD45RA+ positively selected. The CDR3 bases are TGCGCCAGCAGCTCAGGACTAGCGGGAGCGTCCGAGCAGTACTTC. This translates into CASSSGLAGASEQYF. The variable domain in full, completed from reference TRBV5-1 and TRBJ2-7, reads KAGVTQTPRYLIKTRGQQVTLSCSPISGHRSVSWYQQTPGQGLQFLFEYFSETQRNKGNFPGRFSGRQFSNSRSEMNVSTLELGDSALYLCASSSGLAGASEQYFGPGTRLTVT.